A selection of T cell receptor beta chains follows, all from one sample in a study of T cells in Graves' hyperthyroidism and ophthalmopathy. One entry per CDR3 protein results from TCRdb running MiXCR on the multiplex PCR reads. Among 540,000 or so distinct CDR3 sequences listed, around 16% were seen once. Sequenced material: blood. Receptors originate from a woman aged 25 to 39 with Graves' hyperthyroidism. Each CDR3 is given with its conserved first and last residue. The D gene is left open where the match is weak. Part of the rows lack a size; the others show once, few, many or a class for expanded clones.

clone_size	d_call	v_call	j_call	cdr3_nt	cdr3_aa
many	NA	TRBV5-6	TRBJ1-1	TGTGCCAGCAGCTTCATTCGGAGTGAAGCTTTCTTT	CASSFIRSEAFF
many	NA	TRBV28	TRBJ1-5	TGTGCCAGCAGTTTACGGCAGCGGGGCAATCAGCCCCAGCATTTT	CASSLRQRGNQPQHF
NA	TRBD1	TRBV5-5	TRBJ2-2	TGTGCCAGCAGCTCAGAGGGGGCGATTGCCGGGGAGCTGTTTTTT	CASSSEGAIAGELFF
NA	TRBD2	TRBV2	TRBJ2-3	TGTGCCAGCAGTGGATTGACTAGCGGGAGGGCCGGTTTAGGCACAGATACGCAGTATTTT	CASSGLTSGRAGLGTDTQYF
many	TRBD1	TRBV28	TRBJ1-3	TGTGCCAGCAGATCGACAGGGGGACCTGGAAACACCATATATTTT	CASRSTGGPGNTIYF
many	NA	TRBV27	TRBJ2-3	TGTGCCAGCTCACCGGGACTTAACACAGATACGCAGTATTTT	CASSPGLNTDTQYF
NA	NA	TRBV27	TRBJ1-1	TGTGCCAGCAGCCCCTACCCAGGGGCCACTGAAGCTTTCTTT	CASSPYPGATEAFF
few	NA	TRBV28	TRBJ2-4	TGTGCCAGCAGTCTAAATAAATTCCTAGCCAAAAACATTCAGTACTTC	CASSLNKFLAKNIQYF
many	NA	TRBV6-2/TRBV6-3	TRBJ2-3	TGTGCCAGCGGGTGGGAGAACGCAGATACGCAGTATTTT	CASGWENADTQYF
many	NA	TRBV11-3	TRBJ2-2	TGTGCCAGCAGCCCTCCGGCACACGGGGGTACCGGGGAGCTGTTTTTT	CASSPPAHGGTGELFF
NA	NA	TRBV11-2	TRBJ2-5	TGTGCCAGCAGCCCAGGAGAGACCCGGTACTTC	CASSPGETRYF
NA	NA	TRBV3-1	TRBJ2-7	TGTGCCAGCAGCCAAGACTACAACTACGAGCAGTACTTC	CASSQDYNYEQYF
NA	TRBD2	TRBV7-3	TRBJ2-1	TGTGCCAGCAGCTTAAACCATCCTAGCGGGGCAAGGGAGCAGTTCTTC	CASSLNHPSGAREQFF
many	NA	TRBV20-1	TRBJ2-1	TGCAGTGCCCCCTGGGACATGGTGAATGAGCAGTTCTTC	CSAPWDMVNEQFF
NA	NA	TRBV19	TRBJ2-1	TGTGCCAGTAGTACCCGTAGCCATCTTGATGAGCAGTTCTTC	CASSTRSHLDEQFF
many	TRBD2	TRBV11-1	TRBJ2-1	TGTGCCAGCTCGGTAGCGGGGGCAAATGAGCAGTTCTTC	CASSVAGANEQFF
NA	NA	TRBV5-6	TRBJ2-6	TGTGCCAGCTCACTAAAGGGCTCTGGGGCCAACGTCCTGACTTTC	CASSLKGSGANVLTF
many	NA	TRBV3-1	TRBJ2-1	TGTGCCAGCAGCCGACAAGCAGGGGAGCTCGATGAGCAGTTCTTC	CASSRQAGELDEQFF
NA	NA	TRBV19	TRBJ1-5	TGTGCCAGCTCGGACGGGGCTTCTGGTCAGCCCCAGCATTTT	CASSDGASGQPQHF
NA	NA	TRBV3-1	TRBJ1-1	TGTGCCAGCAGCCAAGTCCGCGCTGAAGCTTTCTTT	CASSQVRAEAFF
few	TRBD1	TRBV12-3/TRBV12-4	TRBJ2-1	TGTGCCAGCAGTTTTTCTCGGACAGGGCTGTACAATGAGCAGTTCTTC	CASSFSRTGLYNEQFF
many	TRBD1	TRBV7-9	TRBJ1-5	TGTGCCAGCAGCAGGACAGGCGAAAATCAGCCCCAGCATTTT	CASSRTGENQPQHF